These T cell receptor beta chains were read from a single sample in a study of cytomegalovirus exposure and HLA in healthy donors. Libraries were prepared by immunoSEQ multiplex PCR; TCRdb keeps only in-frame clonotypes and omits some of them. The sample lists tens of thousands of clones, roughly 79% occurring once. The sample taken for sequencing was PBMCs. The origin of the receptors is a middle-aged man in good health and CMV-seronegative. CDR3s include the opening cysteine and the closing phenylalanine or tryptophan. Each record gives: CDR3 length, clone size, V gene, D gene, J gene, CDR3 protein, CDR3 DNA. D genes are given only for firm matches. Not every row has a clone size; where given, it reads once, few, many or a size class.

12,once,TRBV28,TRBD1,TRBJ1-2,CASIGQGYGYTF,TGTGCCAGCATAGGACAGGGCTATGGCTACACCTTC
15,NA,TRBV27,NA,TRBJ2-1,CASMEGASSYNEQFF,TGTGCCAGCATGGAGGGGGCGAGCTCCTACAATGAGCAGTTCTTC
14,NA,TRBV30,NA,TRBJ1-1,CAWSVPPGNTEAFF,TGTGCCTGGAGTGTACCCCCAGGGAACACTGAAGCTTTCTTT
13,once,TRBV30,TRBD1,TRBJ1-2,CAWSGGQGRGYTF,TGTGCCTGGAGTGGGGGACAGGGGCGGGGCTACACCTTC
15,NA,TRBV9,TRBD2,TRBJ2-1,CASSILAGAGNEQFF,TGTGCCAGCAGCATTCTAGCGGGCGCGGGGAATGAGCAGTTCTTC
16,NA,TRBV6-5,NA,TRBJ2-6,CASSYVQVPGANVLTF,TGTGCCAGCAGTTACGTACAGGTACCCGGGGCCAACGTCCTGACTTTC
14,NA,TRBV5-6,TRBD2,TRBJ2-1,CASSLSGGGVEQFF,TGTGCCAGCAGCTTGAGTGGCGGGGGGGTAGAGCAGTTCTTC
14,NA,TRBV12-5,TRBD1,TRBJ2-3,CASGSGQGPSTQYF,TGTGCTAGTGGTTCGGGACAGGGTCCCTCTACGCAGTATTTT
13,NA,TRBV19,TRBD1,TRBJ1-1,CASRGQGNTEAFF,TGTGCCAGTAGGGGACAGGGCAACACTGAAGCTTTCTTT
15,NA,TRBV27,NA,TRBJ2-7,CASSLRGSVTYEQYF,TGTGCCAGCAGTTTGAGGGGGAGTGTCACCTACGAGCAGTACTTC
13,NA,TRBV7-2,NA,TRBJ1-2,CASSPYRVRGYTF,TGTGCCAGCAGCCCGTACAGGGTAAGAGGCTACACCTTC
11,NA,TRBV27,TRBD2,TRBJ2-4,CASITSGRVYF,TGTGCCAGCATAACTAGCGGGAGGGTGTACTTC
16,NA,TRBV10-2,NA,TRBJ1-5,CASSENRAGSNQPQHF,TGCGCCAGCAGTGAAAACAGGGCAGGCAGCAATCAGCCCCAGCATTTT
11,once,TRBV30,TRBD1,TRBJ1-1,CAGQGTTEAFF,TGTGCCGGACAGGGGACCACTGAAGCTTTCTTT
17,NA,TRBV5-1,NA,TRBJ1-1,CASSPQTGISMNTEAFF,TGCGCCAGCAGCCCCCAAACAGGCATCTCTATGAACACTGAAGCTTTCTTT
12,NA,TRBV6-1,NA,TRBJ2-5,CASLGGAETQYF,TGTGCCAGTTTAGGGGGGGCCGAGACCCAGTACTTC
13,once,TRBV7-9,NA,TRBJ2-7,CASSPTVSYEQYF,TGTGCCAGCAGCCCGACAGTTTCCTACGAGCAGTACTTC
11,NA,TRBV7-9,NA,TRBJ2-7,CASSSHYEQYF,TGTGCCAGCAGCTCACACTACGAGCAGTACTTC
14,NA,TRBV5-1,TRBD1,TRBJ1-5,CASSSGTGGQPQHF,TGCGCCAGCAGCTCCGGGACAGGAGGCCAGCCCCAGCATTTT
12,NA,TRBV29-1,NA,TRBJ2-7,CSVEDSSYEQYF,TGCAGCGTTGAGGACAGCTCCTACGAGCAGTACTTC
16,NA,TRBV9,TRBD2,TRBJ2-1,CASSFSLAGAYNEQFF,TGTGCCAGCAGCTTTTCTCTAGCGGGGGCCTACAATGAGCAGTTCTTC
17,NA,TRBV7-6,NA,TRBJ2-1,CASSLRQGISSYNEQFF,TGTGCCAGCAGCTTACGGCAGGGCATTAGCTCCTACAATGAGCAGTTCTTC
19,NA,TRBV7-3,TRBD1,TRBJ2-2,CASSPTGQGHEVSTGELFF,TGTGCCAGCAGTCCAACGGGACAGGGTCACGAGGTATCCACCGGGGAGCTGTTTTTT
17,NA,TRBV30,TRBD1,TRBJ1-5,CAWSRTGGKLSNQPQHF,TGTGCCTGGAGTAGGACAGGGGGCAAGTTGAGCAATCAGCCCCAGCATTTT
20,NA,TRBV5-1,NA,TRBJ2-6,CASSFFYVTGYVSGANVLTF,TGCGCCAGCAGCTTTTTTTACGTGACAGGATACGTCTCTGGGGCCAACGTCCTGACTTTC
14,few,TRBV11-2,NA,TRBJ2-7,CASSLGGLSYEQYF,TGTGCCAGCAGCTTAGGGGGACTGAGCTACGAGCAGTACTTC
15,NA,TRBV2,NA,TRBJ1-5,CASSDSGADNQPQHF,TGTGCCAGCAGTGATAGCGGCGCTGACAATCAGCCCCAGCATTTT
13,NA,TRBV28,NA,TRBJ1-5,CASSLTVYQPQHF,TGTGCCAGCAGTTTGACAGTTTATCAGCCCCAGCATTTT
15,NA,TRBV5-4,TRBD2,TRBJ2-1,CASSLPGGPGNEQFF,TGTGCCAGCAGCTTGCCGGGAGGGCCTGGAAATGAGCAGTTCTTC
17,NA,TRBV27,NA,TRBJ1-5,CASSLLPPTGSNQPQHF,TGTGCCAGCAGTTTACTTCCCCCTACAGGGAGCAATCAGCCCCAGCATTTT
14,NA,TRBV7-2,NA,TRBJ2-7,CASSSIRGTYEQYF,TGTGCCAGCAGCTCCATTAGGGGGACCTACGAGCAGTACTTC
13,NA,TRBV6-5,TRBD1,TRBJ2-1,CASSRDSNNEQFF,TGTGCCAGCAGTCGGGACAGCAACAATGAGCAGTTCTTC
13,NA,TRBV9,NA,TRBJ1-1,CASSPNWNTEAFF,TGTGCCAGCAGCCCTAACTGGAACACTGAAGCTTTCTTT
14,NA,TRBV6-1,TRBD2,TRBJ2-7,CASNLAGLTYEQYF,TGTGCCAGCAATCTAGCGGGGCTTACCTACGAGCAGTACTTC
15,NA,TRBV9,NA,TRBJ2-6,CASSVGPTGANVLTF,TGTGCCAGCAGCGTAGGTCCCACTGGGGCCAACGTCCTGACTTTC
13,few,TRBV2,TRBD2,TRBJ2-1,CASNIAGGNEQFF,TGTGCCAGCAATATAGCGGGGGGCAATGAGCAGTTCTTC
14,NA,TRBV2,NA,TRBJ1-1,CASSEAGGNTEAFF,TGTGCCAGCAGTGAAGCAGGGGGAAACACTGAAGCTTTCTTT
15,few,TRBV4-1,NA,TRBJ1-1,CASSPGLQANTEAFF,TGCGCCAGCAGCCCTGGCCTCCAGGCGAACACTGAAGCTTTCTTT
13,NA,TRBV4-3,NA,TRBJ1-3,CASSQSSGNTIYF,TGCGCCAGCAGCCAATCATCTGGAAACACCATATATTTT
15,NA,TRBV6-6,NA,TRBJ1-2,CASRPRTPLDYGYTF,TGTGCCAGCAGGCCAAGAACCCCACTAGATTATGGCTACACCTTC
13,NA,TRBV29-1,NA,TRBJ1-2,CSARRSFNYGYTF,TGCAGCGCGAGGAGATCCTTTAACTATGGCTACACCTTC
14,NA,TRBV11-2,TRBD1,TRBJ1-4,CASSPGTGDEKLFF,TGTGCCAGCAGCCCCGGGACAGGGGATGAAAAACTGTTTTTT
15,NA,TRBV5-4,NA,TRBJ1-4,CASSLTGTTNEKLFF,TGTGCCAGCAGCTTAACAGGGACAACTAATGAAAAACTGTTTTTT
11,NA,TRBV30,NA,TRBJ2-7,CAWSALQEQYF,TGTGCCTGGAGCGCCCTACAGGAGCAGTACTTC
15,NA,TRBV27,TRBD2,TRBJ2-1,CASTDGTSGTLEQFF,TGTGCCAGCACCGACGGGACTAGCGGAACTCTAGAGCAGTTCTTC